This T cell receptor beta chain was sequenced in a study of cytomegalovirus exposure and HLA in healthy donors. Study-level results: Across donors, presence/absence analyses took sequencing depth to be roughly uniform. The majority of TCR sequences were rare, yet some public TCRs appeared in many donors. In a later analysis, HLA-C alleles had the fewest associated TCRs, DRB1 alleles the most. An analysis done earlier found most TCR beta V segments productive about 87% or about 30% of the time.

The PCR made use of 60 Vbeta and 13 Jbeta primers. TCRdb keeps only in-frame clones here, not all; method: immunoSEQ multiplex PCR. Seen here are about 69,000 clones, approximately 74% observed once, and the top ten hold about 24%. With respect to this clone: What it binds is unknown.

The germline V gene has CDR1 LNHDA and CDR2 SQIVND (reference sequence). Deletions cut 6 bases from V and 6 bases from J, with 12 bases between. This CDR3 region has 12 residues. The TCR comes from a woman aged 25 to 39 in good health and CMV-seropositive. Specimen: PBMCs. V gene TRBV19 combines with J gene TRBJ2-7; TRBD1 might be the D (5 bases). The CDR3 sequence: CASSHRGREQYF. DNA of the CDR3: TGTGCCAGTAGCCATAGGGGTCGCGAGCAGTACTTC.